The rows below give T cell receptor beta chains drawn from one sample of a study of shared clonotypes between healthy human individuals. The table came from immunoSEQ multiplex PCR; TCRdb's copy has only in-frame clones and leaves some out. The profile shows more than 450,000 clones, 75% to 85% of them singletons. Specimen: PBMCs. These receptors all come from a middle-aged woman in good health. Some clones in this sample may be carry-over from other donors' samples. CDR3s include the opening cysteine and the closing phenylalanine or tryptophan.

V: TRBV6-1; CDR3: CASSQGARETQYF
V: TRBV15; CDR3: CATSRVGGALFF
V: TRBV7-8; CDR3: CASSTLGREDEKLFF
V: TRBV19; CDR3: CASRQVITDTQYF
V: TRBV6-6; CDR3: CASSYPLTVTNEKLFF
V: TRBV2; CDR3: CASSALADTQYF
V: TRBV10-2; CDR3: CASSLVPSSYEQYF
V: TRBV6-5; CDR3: CATQQGMGTEAFF
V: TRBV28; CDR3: CASSLQTGNYGYTF
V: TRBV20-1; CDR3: CSAWDGGSYTF
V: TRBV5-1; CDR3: CASSLEGDPPYEQYF
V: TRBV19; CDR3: CASSMGTVQTYYGYTF
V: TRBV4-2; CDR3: CASSQPTSGGSSYNEQFF
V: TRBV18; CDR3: CASSPHPGASTEAFF
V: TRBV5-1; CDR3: CASSLGPGNEQYF
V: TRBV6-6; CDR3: CASTKNRDHMYAQYF
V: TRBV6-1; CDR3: CASRETGDQPQHF
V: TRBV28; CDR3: CASSPPLGQSSKQPQHF
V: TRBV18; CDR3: CASSPVSYSYEQYF
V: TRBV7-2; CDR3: CASSLSPTSLYEQYF
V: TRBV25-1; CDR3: CASSPGLAGSETQYF
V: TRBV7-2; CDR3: CASSTRDGGYEQYF
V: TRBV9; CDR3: CASSAQTENTGELFF
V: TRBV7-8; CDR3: CASSLLLDTQYF
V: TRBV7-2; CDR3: CASSLGGSGRAREFF
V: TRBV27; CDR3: CASSLYPAGANTGELFF
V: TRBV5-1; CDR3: CASSLGLAVDEQFF
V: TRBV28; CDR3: CASGTLRGTPYNEQFF
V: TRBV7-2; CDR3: CASSLANGAGGGYEQYF
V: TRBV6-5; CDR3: CASSSGRGWHF
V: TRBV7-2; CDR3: CASSPGLGTDTQYF